This entry concerns a single T cell receptor beta chain. TCRdb reprocessed the RT-PCR reads via MiXCR and lists one record per CDR3 protein. The top ten clones hold around 1.8% of a sample with 530,000 or so distinct CDR3 sequences, around 25% of them seen once. These data are taken from a study of response to subunit inactivated influenza vaccine. The sequence was collected from a man aged 50 or older who received an inactivated influenza vaccine. The sample in question was CD4+ T cells sorted from PBMCs, obtained about 5 days after vaccination.

The CDR3 region has the DNA TGTGCCAGCAGTTTTGGTCGTCGGGAGAACACTGAAGCTTTCTTT. Its translation is CASSFGRRENTEAFF. This chain uses TRBV12-3 or TRBV12-4 with TRBJ1-1; no firm D call. The CDR3 runs to 15 residues. V was pared by 3 bases and J by 1 base, with 12 bases between.